The text below deals with one T cell receptor beta chain. This clone appeared a single time. Its antigen target is currently unknown. Base qualities are not at hand, and no much larger clone is one base apart. This record belongs to a study of blood T cell repertoires in COVID-19 (TCRdb year 2020). The study in broad terms: Samples from collaborators originated in the United States, Italy and Spain and spanned both the acute and convalescent phases of COVID-19. The prospective study material was composed of cDNA or gDNA derived from T cells, B-cell-depleted T cells, or PBMCs. Deeply sampled blood TCRbeta repertoires from subjects exposed to, actively infected with, or recovered from COVID-19 were included in the dataset. The repertoires were released in a freely available public database intended as a resource for research on the immune response to SARS-CoV-2. The samples were drawn from two sources: the first 160 participants of the ongoing ImmuneRACE study, and 1,000 to 1,500 subjects contributed by 6 global collaborators. Sample metadata almost always included a de-identified subject ID, COVID-19 status, age in years and sex. Where available, HLA class I and class II types were obtained from metadata supplied by the sample provider rather than from assay-based typing.

TCRbeta CDR3 regions were amplified from genomic DNA using the immunoSEQ Assay, a bias-controlled multiplex PCR. In the authors' own workflow: The number of nucleated cells in each sample was estimated from the amplification of reference gene primers within the assay. To quantify the absolute abundance of each unique TCRbeta CDR3 rearrangement, sequence reads were collapsed and filtered. Productive Simpson clonality was computed per sample as the square root of Simpson's diversity index over productive rearrangements. What TCRdb holds here is the immuneACCESS table cut down to in-frame rearrangements. Part of the clones is not present; checked against another copy, under half of the missing clones reflect an unresolved V gene, and the others are unexplained. V and J calls and clone size are given by that table; D and trimming were obtained from the DNA. The sample has approximately 140,000 clones on record, around 88% of them singletons. The ten most abundant clones make up 28% of the sample.

What the work shows at the level of the full study, not this receptor alone: Clinical and demographic metadata were provided uncurated, with the amount varying by source and participant.

Clipping removes 4 bases from V and 1 base from J, with 4 as the unmatched junction base count. Measured from the cysteine to the phenylalanine, the CDR3 is 15 residues long. Just CDR3 DNA is preserved here, 45 bases in frame from base 1. Reading the germline V gene (reference sequence) gives CDR1 LGHDT and CDR2 YNNKEL. The collaborating institutions used their own protocols to collect whole blood in K2EDTA tubes. For TCRbeta analysis, collaborator samples were shipped as frozen whole blood, as isolated PBMCs, or as DNA extracted from either sample type. The sequence derives from a human donor in a cohort sampled during active COVID-19. The sequenced material came from peripheral blood. The rearranged chain carries TRBV3-1 (or the pseudogene TRBV3-2) and TRBJ1-5; 7 bases in the middle match TRBD1. CDR3 reads: CASSRTQGSNQPQHF. The DNA sequence is as follows: TGTGCCAGCAGCCGGACACAGGGGAGCAATCAGCCCCAGCATTTT.